The 2 T cell receptor beta chains below all came from one sample that was sequenced in a study of neoadjuvant anti-PD-1 for oral cavity cancer. The data were produced by immunoSEQ multiplex PCR, yet TCRdb's version contains in-frame clones alone and is incomplete. The data contain about 14,000 clones, roughly 70% of them singletons. Sequencing used PBMCs, obtained before nivolumab (anti-PD-1) treatment. All receptors come from a person between 40 and 85 years old with oral cavity squamous cell carcinoma.

This clone has a single count. V gene TRBV7-9 combines with J gene TRBJ1-2; 10 nucleotides agree with TRBD1. This CDR3 has 14 residues. V lost 4 bases to trimming and J lost 8 bases; unmatched junction nucleotides: 7. In germline, CDR1 is SEHNR, CDR2 FQNEAQ (reference sequence). The CDR3 is CASSSRQGAEGYTF. DNA of the CDR3: TGTGCCAGCAGCTCACGACAGGGGGCAGAAGGCTACACCTTC.

The CDR3 DNA reads TGTGCCAGCAGCTTAACTACGGGGCCCACAGATACGCAGTATTTT. It specifies CASSLTTGPTDTQYF. The gene calls are TRBV7-9 and TRBJ2-3; D tentatively reads TRBD1 or TRBD2 (5 bases each). V lost 2 bases and J lost 2, with 11 bases in between. Germline assignment: CDR1 SEHNR and CDR2 FQNEAQ (reference sequence). The CDR3 runs 15 residues.